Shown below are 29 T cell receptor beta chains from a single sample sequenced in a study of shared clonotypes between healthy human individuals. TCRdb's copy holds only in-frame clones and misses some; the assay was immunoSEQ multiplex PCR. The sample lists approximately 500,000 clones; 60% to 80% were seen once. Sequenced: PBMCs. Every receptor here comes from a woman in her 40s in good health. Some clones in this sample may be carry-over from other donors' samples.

Written as DNA, the CDR3 is TGTGCCAGCACTTTCGAGGGAGGTTCCTACGAGCAGTACTTC. It encodes CASTFEGGSYEQYF. The chain couples TRBV6-1 to TRBJ2-7; the D gene is possibly TRBD2 (6 bases). The V end was cut by 7 bases, the J end by 1 base, with 14 bases between. The CDR3 sequence is 14 residues long. The germline CDR1 and CDR2 sequences are MNHNS and SASEGT.

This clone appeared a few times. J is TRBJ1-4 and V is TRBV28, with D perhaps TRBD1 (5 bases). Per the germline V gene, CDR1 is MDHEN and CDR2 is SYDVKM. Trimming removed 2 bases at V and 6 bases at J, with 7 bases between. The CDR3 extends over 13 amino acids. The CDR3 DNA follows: TGTGCCAGCAGTTTACTGACAGATGAAAAACTGTTTTTT. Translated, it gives CASSLLTDEKLFF.

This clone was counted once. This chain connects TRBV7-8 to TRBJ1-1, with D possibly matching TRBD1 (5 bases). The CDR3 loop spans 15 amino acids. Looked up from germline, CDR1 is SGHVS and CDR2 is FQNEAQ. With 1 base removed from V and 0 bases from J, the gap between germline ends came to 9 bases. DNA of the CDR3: TGTGCCAGCAGCTTAGACAGGCCGATGAACACTGAAGCTTTCTTT. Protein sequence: CASSLDRPMNTEAFF.

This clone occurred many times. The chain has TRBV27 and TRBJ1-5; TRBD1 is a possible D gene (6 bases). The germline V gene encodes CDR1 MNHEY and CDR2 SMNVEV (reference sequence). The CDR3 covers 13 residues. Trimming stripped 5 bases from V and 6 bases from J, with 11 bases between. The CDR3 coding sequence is TGTGCCAGCAGTCAGAGGGGGGGTCAGCCCCAGCATTTT. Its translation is CASSQRGGQPQHF.

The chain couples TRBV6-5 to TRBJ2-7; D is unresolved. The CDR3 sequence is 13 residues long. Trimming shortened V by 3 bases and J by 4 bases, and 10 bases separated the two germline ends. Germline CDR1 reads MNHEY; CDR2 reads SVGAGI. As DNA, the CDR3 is TGTGCCAGCAGTTATTCGGAAAGTTACGAGCAGTACTTC. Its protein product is CASSYSESYEQYF.

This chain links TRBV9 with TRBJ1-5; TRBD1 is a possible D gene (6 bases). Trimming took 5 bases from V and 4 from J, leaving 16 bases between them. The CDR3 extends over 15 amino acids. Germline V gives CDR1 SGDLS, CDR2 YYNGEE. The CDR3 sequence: CASSGGAQGNQPQHF. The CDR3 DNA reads TGTGCCAGCAGTGGGGGCGCCCAGGGAAATCAGCCCCAGCATTTT.

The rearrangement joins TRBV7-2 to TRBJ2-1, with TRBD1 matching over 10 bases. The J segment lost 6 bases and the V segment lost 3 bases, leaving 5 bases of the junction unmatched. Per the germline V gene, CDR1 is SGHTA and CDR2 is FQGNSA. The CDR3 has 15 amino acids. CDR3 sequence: CASSLGDRGGNEQFF. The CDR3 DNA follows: TGTGCCAGCAGCTTGGGGGACAGGGGCGGCAATGAGCAGTTCTTC.

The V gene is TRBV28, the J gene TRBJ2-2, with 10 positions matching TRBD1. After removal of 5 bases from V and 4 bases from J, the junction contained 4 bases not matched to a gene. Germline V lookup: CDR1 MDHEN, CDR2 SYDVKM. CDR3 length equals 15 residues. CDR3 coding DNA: TGTGCCAGCAGTACCCGACAGGGGGCCACCGGGGAGCTGTTTTTT. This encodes CASSTRQGATGELFF.

The CDR3 DNA reads as TGTGCCAGCAGCCGAGACCTGGTAGGGGAGACCCAGTACTTC. This sequence encodes CASSRDLVGETQYF. The rearrangement joins TRBV4-2 to TRBJ2-5; D gene ambiguous. The CDR3 loop spans 14 amino acids. From germline, CDR1 is LGHNA and CDR2 YNFKEQ. Trimming left V 4 bases short and J 5 bases short, with 14 bases between.

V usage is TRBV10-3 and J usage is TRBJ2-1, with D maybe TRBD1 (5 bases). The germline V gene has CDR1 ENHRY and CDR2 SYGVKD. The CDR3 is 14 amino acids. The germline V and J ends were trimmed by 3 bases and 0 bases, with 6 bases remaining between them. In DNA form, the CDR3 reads TGTGCCATCAGTGACAGGGTCTCCTACAATGAGCAGTTCTTC. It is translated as CAISDRVSYNEQFF.

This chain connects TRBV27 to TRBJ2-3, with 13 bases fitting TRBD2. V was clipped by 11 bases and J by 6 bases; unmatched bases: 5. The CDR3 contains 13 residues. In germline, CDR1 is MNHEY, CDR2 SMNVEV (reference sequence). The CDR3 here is CAARTSGSDTQYF. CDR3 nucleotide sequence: TGTGCCGCCAGGACTAGCGGGAGTGATACGCAGTATTTT.

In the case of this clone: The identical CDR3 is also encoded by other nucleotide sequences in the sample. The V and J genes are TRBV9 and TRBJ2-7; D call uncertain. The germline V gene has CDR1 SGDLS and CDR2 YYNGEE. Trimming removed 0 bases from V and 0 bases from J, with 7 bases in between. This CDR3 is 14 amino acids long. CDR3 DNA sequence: TGTGCCAGCAGCGTAGATGGAAGCTCCTACGAGCAGTACTTC. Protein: CASSVDGSSYEQYF.

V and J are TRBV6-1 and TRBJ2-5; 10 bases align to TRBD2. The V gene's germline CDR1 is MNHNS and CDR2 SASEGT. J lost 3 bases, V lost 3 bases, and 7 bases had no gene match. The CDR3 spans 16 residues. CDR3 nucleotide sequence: TGTGCCAGCAGTGAGCTCAGCGGGAGGGGGGAAGAGACCCAGTACTTC. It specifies CASSELSGRGEETQYF.

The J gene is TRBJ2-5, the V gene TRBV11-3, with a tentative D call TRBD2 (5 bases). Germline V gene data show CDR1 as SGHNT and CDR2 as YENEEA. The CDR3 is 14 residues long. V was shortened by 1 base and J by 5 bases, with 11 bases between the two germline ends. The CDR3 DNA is TGTGCCAGCAGCTTAGGTCTAGCCGCCGAGACCCAGTACTTC. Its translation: CASSLGLAAETQYF.

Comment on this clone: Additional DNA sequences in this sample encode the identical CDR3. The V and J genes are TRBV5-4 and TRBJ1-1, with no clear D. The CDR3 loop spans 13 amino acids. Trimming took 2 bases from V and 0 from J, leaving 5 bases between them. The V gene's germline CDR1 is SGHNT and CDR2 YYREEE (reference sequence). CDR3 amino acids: CASSFSVNTEAFF. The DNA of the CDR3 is TGTGCCAGCAGCTTCAGCGTGAACACTGAAGCTTTCTTT.

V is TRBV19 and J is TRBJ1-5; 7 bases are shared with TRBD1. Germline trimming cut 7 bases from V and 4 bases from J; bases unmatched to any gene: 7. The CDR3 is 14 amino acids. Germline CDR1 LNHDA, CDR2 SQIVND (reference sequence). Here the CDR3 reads CASKRQGENQPQHF. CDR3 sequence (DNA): TGTGCCAGTAAGCGACAGGGCGAGAATCAGCCCCAGCATTTT.

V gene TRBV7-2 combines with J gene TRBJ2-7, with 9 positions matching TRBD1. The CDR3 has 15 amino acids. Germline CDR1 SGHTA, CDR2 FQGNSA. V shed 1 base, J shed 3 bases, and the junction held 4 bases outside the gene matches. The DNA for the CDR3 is TGTGCCAGCAGCTTAGTGACAGGGGGAAACTACGAGCAGTACTTC. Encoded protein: CASSLVTGGNYEQYF.

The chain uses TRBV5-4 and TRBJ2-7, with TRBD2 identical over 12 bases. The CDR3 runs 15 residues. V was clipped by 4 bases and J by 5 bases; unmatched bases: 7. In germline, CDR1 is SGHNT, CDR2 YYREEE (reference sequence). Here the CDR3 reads CASSPGLAGRNEQYF. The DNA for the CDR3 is TGTGCCAGCAGCCCCGGACTAGCGGGACGGAACGAGCAGTACTTC.

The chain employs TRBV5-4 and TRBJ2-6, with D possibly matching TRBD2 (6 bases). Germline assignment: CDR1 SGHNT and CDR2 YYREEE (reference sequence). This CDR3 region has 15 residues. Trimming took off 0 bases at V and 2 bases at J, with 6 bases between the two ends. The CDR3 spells CASSLGGAGANVLTF. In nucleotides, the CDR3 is TGTGCCAGCAGCTTGGGGGGGGCTGGGGCCAACGTCCTGACTTTC.

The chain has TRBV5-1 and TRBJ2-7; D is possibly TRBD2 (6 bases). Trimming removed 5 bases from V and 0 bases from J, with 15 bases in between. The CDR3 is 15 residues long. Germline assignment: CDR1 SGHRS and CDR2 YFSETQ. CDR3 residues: CASRTRPNFSYEQYF. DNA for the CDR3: TGCGCCAGCAGGACTAGACCCAACTTCTCCTACGAGCAGTACTTC. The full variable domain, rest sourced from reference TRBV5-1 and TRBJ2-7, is KAGVTQTPRYLIKTRGQQVTLSCSPISGHRSVSWYQQTPGQGLQFLFEYFSETQRNKGNFPGRFSGRQFSNSRSEMNVSTLELGDSALYLCASRTRPNFSYEQYFGPGTRLTVT.

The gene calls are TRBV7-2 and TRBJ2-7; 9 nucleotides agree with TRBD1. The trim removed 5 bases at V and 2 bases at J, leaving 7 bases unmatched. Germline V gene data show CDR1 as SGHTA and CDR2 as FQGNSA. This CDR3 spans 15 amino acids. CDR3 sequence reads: CASSITGTGPYEQYF. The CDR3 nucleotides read TGTGCCAGCAGCATAACCGGGACAGGGCCCTACGAGCAGTACTTC.

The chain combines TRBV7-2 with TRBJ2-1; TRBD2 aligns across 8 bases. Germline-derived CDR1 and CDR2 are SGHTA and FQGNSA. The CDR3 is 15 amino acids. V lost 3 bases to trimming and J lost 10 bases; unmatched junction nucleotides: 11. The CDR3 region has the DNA TGTGCCAGCAGCTTCTCAGCGGGAGTGAGGCAGGAGCAGTTCTTC. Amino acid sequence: CASSFSAGVRQEQFF. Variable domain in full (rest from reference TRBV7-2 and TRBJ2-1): GAGVSQSPSNKVTEKGKDVELRCDPISGHTALYWYRQSLGQGLEFLIYFQGNSAPDKSGLPSDRFSAERTGGSVSTLTIQRTQQEDSAVYLCASSFSAGVRQEQFFGPGTRLTVL.

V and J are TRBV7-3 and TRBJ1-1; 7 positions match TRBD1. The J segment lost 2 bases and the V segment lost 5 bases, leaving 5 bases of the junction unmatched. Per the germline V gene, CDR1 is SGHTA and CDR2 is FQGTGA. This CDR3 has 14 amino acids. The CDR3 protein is CASSGTAQNTEAFF. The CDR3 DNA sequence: TGTGCCAGCAGCGGGACAGCCCAAAACACTGAAGCTTTCTTT.

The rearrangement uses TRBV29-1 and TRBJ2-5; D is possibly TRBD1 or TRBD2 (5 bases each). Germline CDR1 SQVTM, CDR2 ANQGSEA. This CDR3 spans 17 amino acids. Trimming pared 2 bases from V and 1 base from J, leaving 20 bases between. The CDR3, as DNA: TGCAGCGTTGAATGGGACCCCCTCGACAAATTCCAAGAGACCCAGTACTTC. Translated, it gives CSVEWDPLDKFQETQYF.

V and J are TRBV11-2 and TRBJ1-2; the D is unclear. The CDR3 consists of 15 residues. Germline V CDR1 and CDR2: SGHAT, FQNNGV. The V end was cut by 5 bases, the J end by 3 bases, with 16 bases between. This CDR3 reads CASSPLRTSHYGYTF. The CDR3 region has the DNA TGTGCCAGCAGCCCCCTCCGGACGTCCCACTATGGCTACACCTTC. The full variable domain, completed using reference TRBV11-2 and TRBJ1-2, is EAGVAQSPRYKIIEKRQSVAFWCNPISGHATLYWYQQILGQGPKLLIQFQNNGVVDDSQLPKDRFSAERLKGVDSTLKIQPAKLEDSAVYLCASSPLRTSHYGYTFGSGTRLTVV.

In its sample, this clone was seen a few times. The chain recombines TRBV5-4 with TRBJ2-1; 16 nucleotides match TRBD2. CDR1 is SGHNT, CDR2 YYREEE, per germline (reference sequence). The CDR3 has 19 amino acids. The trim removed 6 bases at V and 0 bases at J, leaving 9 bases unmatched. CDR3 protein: CASTLGGTSGRGSYNEQFF. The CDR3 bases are TGTGCCAGCACCCTCGGGGGGACTAGCGGGAGGGGCTCCTACAATGAGCAGTTCTTC.

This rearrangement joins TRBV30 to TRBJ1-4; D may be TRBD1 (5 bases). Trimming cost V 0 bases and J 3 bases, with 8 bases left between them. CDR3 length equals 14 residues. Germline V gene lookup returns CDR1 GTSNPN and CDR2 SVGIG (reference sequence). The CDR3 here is CAWSVSGANEKLFF. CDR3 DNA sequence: TGTGCCTGGAGTGTGTCGGGGGCTAATGAAAAACTGTTTTTT.

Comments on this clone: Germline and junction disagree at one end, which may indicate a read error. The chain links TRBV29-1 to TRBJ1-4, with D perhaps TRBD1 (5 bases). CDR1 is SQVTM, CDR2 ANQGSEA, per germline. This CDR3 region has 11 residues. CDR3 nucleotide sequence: TGCAGCGTTGCTGATCCCCAGGGAGGGATTTTT. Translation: CSVADPQGGIF.

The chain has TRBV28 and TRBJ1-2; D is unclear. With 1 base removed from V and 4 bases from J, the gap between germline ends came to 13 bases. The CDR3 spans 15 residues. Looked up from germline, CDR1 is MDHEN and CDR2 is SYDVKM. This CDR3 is CASSLSRLRVYGYTF. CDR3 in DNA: TGTGCCAGCAGTTTATCCAGGCTTCGCGTCTATGGCTACACCTTC.